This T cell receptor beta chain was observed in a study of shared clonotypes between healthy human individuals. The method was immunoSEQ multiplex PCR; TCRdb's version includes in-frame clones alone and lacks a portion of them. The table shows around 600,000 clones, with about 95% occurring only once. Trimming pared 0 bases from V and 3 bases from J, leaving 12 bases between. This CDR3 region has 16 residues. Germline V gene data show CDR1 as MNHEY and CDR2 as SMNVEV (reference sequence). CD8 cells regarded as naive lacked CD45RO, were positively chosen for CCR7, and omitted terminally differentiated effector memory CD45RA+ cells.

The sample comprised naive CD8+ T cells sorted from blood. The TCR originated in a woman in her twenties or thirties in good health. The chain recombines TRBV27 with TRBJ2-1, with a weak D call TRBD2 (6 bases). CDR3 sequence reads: CASSLSGGNRYNEQFF. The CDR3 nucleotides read TGTGCCAGCAGTTTATCGGGGGGTAACCGCTACAATGAGCAGTTCTTC.